This T cell receptor beta chain comes out of a study of T cells in tuberculosis. CDR3 size: 16 residues. Germline V lookup: CDR1 SGHDN, CDR2 FVKESK. The V end was cut by 2 bases, the J end by 8 bases, with 21 bases between. This clone has just one count. Its antigen is unidentified. Findings and caveats of the study: Active tuberculosis TCR-alpha repertoires lay closer to GMM-specific TCRs than IGRA-negative controls, suggesting clonal expansion.

Using immunoSEQ multiplex PCR, the repertoire was profiled, and TCRdb retains in-frame clones only, with some absent. The profile shows more than 35,000 clones, roughly 94% of them singletons. Time point indicated: new active TB diagnosis, blood taken before or within 7 days of starting treatment. Sequences were derived from PBMCs, sampled at tuberculosis diagnosis. This clonotype was obtained from an adult with tuberculosis. V usage is TRBV14 and J usage is TRBJ1-2, with D perhaps matching TRBD1 (5 bases). The CDR3 region has the DNA TGTGCCAGCAGCCAATCCTGGTTGCAGGGAATCAGCGGCTACACCTTC. It yields the protein CASSQSWLQGISGYTF.